Shown below are 21 T cell receptor beta chains from a single sample sequenced in a study of blood T cell repertoires in COVID-19. Sequenced by immunoSEQ multiplex PCR; TCRdb stores in-frame clones only, minus some. The sample gives about 140,000 clones, around 89% of which show up once; roughly 2.5% is in the top ten. Sequencing was carried out using peripheral blood. The receptors come from a human donor with COVID-19, enrolled during active disease. The donor label of this sample is uncertain.

By share, this clone counts as medium-sized. Other DNA sequences in the same sample also yield this CDR3. The gene calls are TRBV5-6 and TRBJ1-2, with 7 bases matching TRBD1. V shed 5 bases, J shed 3 bases, and the junction held 4 bases outside the gene matches. Germline V gene data show CDR1 as SGHDT and CDR2 as YYEEEE. The CDR3 contains 13 residues. CDR3 sequence reads: CASRTTGHYGYTF. CDR3 in DNA: TGTGCCAGCAGAACGACAGGGCACTATGGCTACACCTTC.

This clone was observed once. The genes are TRBV13 and TRBJ1-2; a weak D match, TRBD1 (6 bases). This CDR3 spans 14 amino acids. Germline values: CDR1 PRHDT, CDR2 FYEKMQ (reference sequence). Between the trimmed V and J ends, which lost 0 bases and 4 bases, there was a span of 9 bases. The CDR3 DNA is TGTGCCAGCAGCTTAGGCAGGGGTGGCTATGGCTACACCTTC. Its protein product is CASSLGRGGYGYTF.

Only a few counts were recorded for this clone. V usage is TRBV13 and J usage is TRBJ1-3; 11 bases match TRBD1. The CDR3 runs to 16 residues. Germline assignment: CDR1 PRHDT and CDR2 FYEKMQ (reference sequence). The V and J ends lost 5 bases and 2 bases, in that order; junction bases with no gene match: 5. The CDR3: CASSPGQGETGNTIYF. CDR3 sequence (DNA): TGTGCCAGCAGCCCGGGACAGGGGGAAACTGGAAACACCATATATTTT. The entire variable domain, with the rest obtained from reference TRBV13 and TRBJ1-3, is as follows: AAGVIQSPRHLIKEKRETATLKCYPIPRHDTVYWYQQGPGQDPQFLISFYEKMQSDKGSIPDRFSAQQFSDYHSELNMSSLELGDSALYFCASSPGQGETGNTIYFGEGSWLTVV.

The chain couples TRBV10-1 to TRBJ1-1; 9 bases map to TRBD1. The length of the CDR3 is 14 residues. After removal of 6 bases from V and 4 bases from J, the junction contained 6 bases not matched to a gene. The germline V gene encodes CDR1 WNHNN and CDR2 SYGVQD (reference sequence). DNA of the CDR3: TGCGCCAGCAGCACAGGGGGCGCTGGCACTGAAGCTTTCTTT. This encodes CASSTGGAGTEAFF.

The chain joins TRBV11-2 to TRBJ2-2, with 8 bases matching TRBD1. Germline trimming cut 1 base from V and 1 base from J; bases unmatched to any gene: 2. Germline CDR1 SGHAT, CDR2 FQNNGV. The CDR3 has 16 amino acids. The CDR3 reads CASSLGGTGNTGELFF. In DNA form, the CDR3 reads TGTGCCAGCAGCTTAGGGGGGACAGGGAACACCGGGGAGCTGTTTTTT.

The CDR3 loop is CASSGGAGGTGETQYF. For the CDR3, the DNA is TGTGCCAGCAGCGGAGGAGCGGGGGGCACGGGAGAGACCCAGTACTTC. The chain couples TRBV7-3 to TRBJ2-5; 9 bases are a match to TRBD2. Germline V gives CDR1 SGHTA, CDR2 FQGTGA. V was pared by 5 bases and J by 4 bases, with 11 bases of the junction left unmatched. The CDR3 is 16 residues long.

The chain is built from TRBV7-9 and TRBJ1-4; D gene uncertain. The CDR3 loop spans 18 amino acids. The ends were cut back, 0 bases at V and 0 bases at J, with 14 bases in the middle. Germline lookup yields CDR1 SEHNR and CDR2 FQNEAQ (reference sequence). Written as DNA, the CDR3 is TGTGCCAGCAGCTTAGCAGTGTCCTCTACCGCAACTAATGAAAAACTGTTTTTT. It encodes CASSLAVSSTATNEKLFF.

The chain couples TRBV11-3 to TRBJ1-1; 8 bases align to TRBD1. Unmatched junction bases numbered 2, after V lost 4 bases and J lost 1 base. Germline V gene data show CDR1 as SGHNT and CDR2 as YENEEA. The CDR3 covers 14 residues. This CDR3 is CASSSGQGNTEAFF. DNA for the CDR3: TGTGCCAGCAGCTCCGGACAGGGGAACACTGAAGCTTTCTTT.

The CDR3 nucleotides read TGTGCCAGCAGCTTAAAGTTATCGGGGGCTAATGAAAAACTGTTTTTT. It specifies CASSLKLSGANEKLFF. The chain recombines TRBV13 with TRBJ1-4, with D maybe TRBD1 (5 bases). Between the trimmed V and J ends, which lost 2 bases and 3 bases, there was a span of 13 bases. CDR1 and CDR2 (germline): PRHDT, FYEKMQ (reference sequence). CDR3 length: 16 residues. Full variable domain (rest looked up from reference TRBV13 and TRBJ1-4): AAGVIQSPRHLIKEKRETATLKCYPIPRHDTVYWYQQGPGQDPQFLISFYEKMQSDKGSIPDRFSAQQFSDYHSELNMSSLELGDSALYFCASSLKLSGANEKLFFGSGTQLSVL.

This chain joins TRBV6-6 and TRBJ1-6; 7 nucleotides match TRBD1. CDR1 and CDR2 (germline): MNHNY, SVGAGI (reference sequence). This CDR3 has 14 amino acids. V shed 6 bases, J shed 7 bases, and the junction held 6 bases outside the gene matches. The chain's CDR3 is CASSLDRANSPLHF. DNA of the CDR3: TGTGCCAGCAGCCTCGACAGGGCGAATTCACCCCTCCACTTT.

This chain joins TRBV14 and TRBJ2-5, with D perhaps matching TRBD1 (6 bases). V was shortened by 3 bases and J by 7 bases, with 15 bases between the two germline ends. The CDR3 loop spans 14 amino acids. Germline V lookup: CDR1 SGHDN, CDR2 FVKESK. The CDR3 DNA follows: TGTGCCAGCAGCCAGGCGACAGGATTCGCGACCCAGTACTTC. Translating gives CASSQATGFATQYF.

The genes are TRBV7-6 and TRBJ1-5; 7 bases are shared with TRBD1. Germline V gives CDR1 SGHVS, CDR2 FNYEAQ. J was trimmed by 0 bases and V by 1 base; bases with no gene match: 3. This CDR3 has 16 residues. Here the CDR3 reads CASSLGQGDSNQPQHF. CDR3 sequence (DNA): TGTGCCAGCAGCTTAGGACAGGGAGATAGCAATCAGCCCCAGCATTTT.

V gene TRBV4-1 combines with J gene TRBJ2-2; 10 nucleotides align to TRBD2. Unmatched junction bases numbered 8, after V lost 5 bases and J lost 5 bases. Germline CDR1 MGHRA, CDR2 YSYEKL. CDR3 length: 16 amino acids. CDR3 loop: CASSNTGTSVTGELFF. The DNA for the CDR3 is TGCGCCAGCAGCAACACCGGGACTAGCGTTACCGGGGAGCTGTTTTTT.

The rearrangement joins TRBV13 to TRBJ1-2; the D gene is possibly TRBD1 (5 bases). V lost 6 bases, J lost 11 bases, and 19 bases lay in between. Germline V lookup: CDR1 PRHDT, CDR2 FYEKMQ (reference sequence). The length of the CDR3 is 13 residues. Written as DNA, the CDR3 is TGTGCCAGCAGTCTACCCCTCGACAGATGGTACACCTTC. It codes for CASSLPLDRWYTF.

The chain employs TRBV5-1 and TRBJ1-4, with TRBD1 identical over 8 bases. The CDR3 contains 15 residues. The germline V gene encodes CDR1 SGHRS and CDR2 YFSETQ. The V segment lost 3 bases and the J segment 4 bases; nucleotides outside the gene matches: 5. CDR3 sequence (DNA): TGCGCCAGCAGCTCCGGGACAGGACGTAATGAAAAACTGTTTTTT. This translates into CASSSGTGRNEKLFF.

CDR3 amino acids: CASIGWTGVGTEAFF. The CDR3 coding sequence is TGTGCCAGTATCGGATGGACAGGGGTCGGCACTGAAGCTTTCTTT. The chain is built from TRBV19 and TRBJ1-1; 9 bases map to TRBD1. Germline V gives CDR1 LNHDA, CDR2 SQIVND (reference sequence). Trimming at V came to 7 bases and at J to 4 bases, leaving 10 bases not matched to a gene. This CDR3 has 15 residues.

V is TRBV5-5 and J is TRBJ2-3, with 7 bases that match TRBD1. This CDR3 comprises 15 residues. V shed 1 base, J shed 2 bases, and the junction held 4 bases outside the gene matches. The germline V gene has CDR1 SGHKS and CDR2 YYEKEE (reference sequence). Here the CDR3 reads CASSLYQGDTDTQYF. As DNA, the CDR3 is TGTGCCAGCAGCTTGTACCAGGGGGACACAGATACGCAGTATTTT.

V is TRBV6-5 and J is TRBJ1-2; D is uncertain. Germline V CDR1 and CDR2: MNHEY, SVGAGI. With 8 bases removed from V and 1 base from J, the gap between germline ends came to 5 bases. The CDR3 is 11 amino acids. CDR3 amino acids: CASLFNYGYTF. CDR3 coding DNA: TGTGCCAGCCTTTTTAACTATGGCTACACCTTC.

This chain connects TRBV11-3 to TRBJ2-5; D possibly corresponds to TRBD1 (5 bases). V was cut by 4 bases and J by 9 bases, with 12 bases left in between. This CDR3 comprises 12 residues. The germline V gene encodes CDR1 SGHNT and CDR2 YENEEA. CDR3 bases: TGTGCCAGCAGCTCCCCCCAAGGGGCCCAGTACTTC. As protein: CASSSPQGAQYF.

The chain is built from TRBV28 and TRBJ1-2; 10 bases agree with TRBD1. V lost 5 bases, J lost 7 bases, and 13 bases stayed unmatched. This CDR3 is 16 amino acids long. Germline V lookup: CDR1 MDHEN, CDR2 SYDVKM. CDR3 residues: CASSPGQGVFSRGYTF. In DNA form, the CDR3 reads TGTGCCAGCAGTCCCGGACAGGGGGTGTTCAGTCGTGGCTACACCTTC.

The CDR3 protein is CASSFNSAGGGNEQFF. The CDR3 DNA reads TGTGCCAGCAGCTTCAACTCAGCGGGCGGGGGCAATGAGCAGTTCTTC. The chain links TRBV7-2 to TRBJ2-1; 7 nucleotides match TRBD2. In germline, CDR1 is SGHTA, CDR2 FQGNSA. CDR3 length: 16 residues. The V segment lost 3 bases and the J segment 6 bases; nucleotides outside the gene matches: 11.